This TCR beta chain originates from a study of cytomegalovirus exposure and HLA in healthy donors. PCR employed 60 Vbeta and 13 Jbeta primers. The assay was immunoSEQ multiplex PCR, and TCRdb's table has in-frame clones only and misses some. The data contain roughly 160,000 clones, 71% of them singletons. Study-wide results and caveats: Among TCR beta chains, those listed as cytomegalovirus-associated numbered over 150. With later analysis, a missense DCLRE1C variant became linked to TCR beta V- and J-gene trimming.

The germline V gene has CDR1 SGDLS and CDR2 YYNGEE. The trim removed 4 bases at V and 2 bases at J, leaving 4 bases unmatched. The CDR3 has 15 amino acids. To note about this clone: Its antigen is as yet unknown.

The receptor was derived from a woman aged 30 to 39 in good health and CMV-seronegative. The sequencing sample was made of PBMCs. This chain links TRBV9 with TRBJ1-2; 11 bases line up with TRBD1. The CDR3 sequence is CASSLRTGGNYGYTF. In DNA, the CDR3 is TGTGCCAGCAGCTTACGGACAGGGGGCAACTATGGCTACACCTTC.